Below, 20 T cell receptor beta chains from the same sample are listed, as sequenced in a study of tissue T cells after allogeneic stem cell transplantation. Sequenced by immunoSEQ multiplex PCR; TCRdb stores in-frame clones only, minus some. The sample lists around 6,800 clones; approximately 34% were seen once. Described time point: mouse harvest day 14 after allogeneic transplant. Mouse grafts combined 10^7 T-cell-depleted bone marrow cells with 10^6 splenic CD5+ T cells. Sequenced material: skin. These receptors came from a female BALB/c mouse given C57BL/6 T cells with graft-versus-host disease after an allogeneic hematopoietic cell transplant.

As to this clone: Gene names and germline refer to mouse. Read sequence stops 1 residue before the CDR3 end, and the germline J gene provides the missing end. This chain connects TRBV26 to TRBJ1-1; D possibly corresponds to TRBD1 (6 bases). Germline V lookup: CDR1 KGHPV, CDR2 FQNQEV (reference sequence). This CDR3 has 13 amino acids. V was clipped by 6 bases and J by 1 base, with 9 bases between them. CDR3 in amino acids: CASRIQGNTEVFF. The CDR3 bases that were read are TGTGCCAGCAGGATACAGGGAAACACAGAAGTCTTC.

On this clone: Genes here carry mouse names. CDR3 DNA (partial): TGTGCCAGCAGTCTGTCAACAAACACAGAAGTCTTC. The encoded protein is CASSLSTNTEVF. The whole CDR3 protein is CASSLSTNTEVFF. The rearrangement uses TRBV26 and TRBJ1-1; no clear D. The read falls 1 residue short of the CDR3 end, and the missing part is taken from the germline J gene. Germline V gene lookup returns CDR1 KGHPV and CDR2 FQNQEV (reference sequence). This CDR3 comprises 13 residues. Between the trimmed V and J ends, which lost 0 bases and 0 bases, there was a span of 2 bases.

With regard to this clone: Gene names are mouse gene names. The read is 1 residue too short to cover the CDR3 end, so that end is filled in from the germline J gene. The chain has TRBV24 and TRBJ2-1, with a possible D match to TRBD1 (6 bases). Germline V gene lookup returns CDR1 KGHTA and CDR2 FRNEEI. Deletions cut 4 bases from V and 2 bases from J, with 9 bases between. This CDR3 contains 14 residues. The covered CDR3 bases are TGTGCCAGCAGTCCTCGGACAGACTATGCTGAGCAGTTC. Translation gives CASSPRTDYAEQF. The whole CDR3 protein is CASSPRTDYAEQFF.

Judged by abundance, this clone is medium-sized. Mouse germline and gene names are used. The sequence runs out 1 residue before the end of the CDR3; the remainder is reconstructed from the germline J gene. V gene TRBV1 combines with J gene TRBJ1-1, with D hard to call. CDR1 is NSQYPW, CDR2 LRSPGD, per germline (reference sequence). The V gene lost 1 base and the J gene lost 4 bases, with 7 bases spanning the gap. This CDR3 is built from 13 residues. CDR3 bases read: TGCACCTGCAGTGCAGGGGAGGGCACAGAAGTCTTC. Its protein is CTCSAGEGTEVF. The full CDR3 sequence reads CTCSAGEGTEVFF.

This clone is labeled medium-sized. The gene names given are mouse names. Read sequence stops 1 residue before the CDR3 end, and the germline J gene provides the missing end. This chain links TRBV13-1 with TRBJ1-4; TRBD1 matches at 11 bases. The CDR3 length is 14 residues. V was pared by 5 bases and J by 7 bases, with 4 bases of the junction left unmatched. The germline gives CDR1 NSHNY, CDR2 SYGAGN. CDR3 bases read: TGTGCCAGCAGCCGGACAGGGGGCTCCGAAAGATTATTT. Translation gives CASSRTGGSERLF. The whole CDR3 sequence reads CASSRTGGSERLFF.

Of note for this clone: The gene names given are mouse names. The CDR3 is cut off 1 residue early in the read; its end comes from the germline J gene. The identical CDR3 is also encoded by other nucleotide sequences in the sample. The genes are TRBV26 and TRBJ2-3; 7 bases agree with TRBD1. The CDR3 is 14 residues long. J was trimmed by 1 base and V by 2 bases; bases with no gene match: 0. Germline loops: CDR1 KGHPV, CDR2 FQNQEV (reference sequence). Partial CDR3 DNA: TGTGCCAGCAGTCTGGGACAGGGTGCAGAAACGCTGTAT. This gives the protein CASSLGQGAETLY. The entire CDR3 is CASSLGQGAETLYF.

This clone has just a few counts. All gene names here are mouse names. The read ends 1 residue early relative to the CDR3; the germline J gene fills the gap. This chain uses TRBV26 with TRBJ2-3; 7 bases fit TRBD1. After removal of 4 bases from V and 0 bases from J, the junction contained 1 base not matched to a gene. This CDR3 region has 14 residues. The germline V gene encodes CDR1 KGHPV and CDR2 FQNQEV (reference sequence). The CDR3 sequence is CASSPTGSAETLYF. The CDR3 DNA, read in part, is TGTGCCAGCAGTCCGACAGGGAGTGCAGAAACGCTGTAT.

Worth noting for this clone: All gene names here are mouse names. The CDR3 bases that were read are TGTGCCAGCAGTCTTAGGAGGGAAGACACCCAGTAC. It codes for CASSLRREDTQY. From start to end, the CDR3 is CASSLRREDTQYF. This sequence joins TRBV26 and TRBJ2-5; D not certain. The CDR3 goes on 1 residue after the read ends, and that part is filled in from the germline J gene. Germline values: CDR1 KGHPV, CDR2 FQNQEV (reference sequence). The CDR3 consists of 13 residues. Trimming stripped 3 bases from V and 4 bases from J, with 8 bases between.

This clone was seen a handful of times. Gene names follow the mouse nomenclature. The read is 1 residue too short to cover the CDR3 end, so that end is filled in from the germline J gene. This chain links TRBV1 with TRBJ2-5; TRBD2 matches 8 bases. Germline CDR1 NSQYPW, CDR2 LRSPGD (reference sequence). V dropped 1 base and J dropped 6; count of bases not matched to a gene: 3. The CDR3 is made up of 14 amino acids. The part of the CDR3 DNA that was read is TGCACCTGCAGTGCAGCCCTGGGGGGCGACACCCAGTAC. Translation gives CTCSAALGGDTQY. The CDR3, in full, reads CTCSAALGGDTQYF.

Sample share makes this clone medium-sized. Germline and genes here are mouse. The sequenced fragment ends 1 residue before the CDR3 boundary, so the rest is inferred from the germline J gene. The rearrangement uses TRBV26 and TRBJ1-1; no definite D call. The V end lost 2 bases, the J end lost 1 base, and 2 bases lay between the germline ends. Germline lookup yields CDR1 KGHPV and CDR2 FQNQEV (reference sequence). This CDR3 is built from 12 residues. This CDR3 reads CASSLGNTEVFF. The CDR3 DNA, read in part, is TGTGCCAGCAGTCTGGGGAACACAGAAGTCTTC.

Worth noting for this clone: Gene names are the mouse ones. CDR3 bases read: TGTGCCAGCAGCCCGGGACTGGCCCAAGACACCCAGTAC. Encoded protein: CASSPGLAQDTQY. The whole CDR3 protein reads CASSPGLAQDTQYF. The chain combines TRBV3 with TRBJ2-5; 8 nucleotides match TRBD2. The read falls 1 residue short of the CDR3 end, and the missing part is taken from the germline J gene. V lost 5 bases to trimming and J lost 2 bases; unmatched junction nucleotides: 3. Germline CDR1 is SNHLY and CDR2 is FYNGKV (reference sequence). This CDR3 has 14 residues.

This clone was seen a handful of times. The gene names given are mouse names. The CDR3 is cut off 1 residue early in the read; its end comes from the germline J gene. The rearrangement links TRBV26 to TRBJ2-5; 12 nucleotides match TRBD2. Germline V gene data show CDR1 as KGHPV and CDR2 as FQNQEV (reference sequence). The CDR3 spans 15 residues. V was clipped by 2 bases and J by 4 bases; unmatched bases: 1. CDR3 region: CASSLGTGGKDTQYF. Incomplete CDR3 DNA: TGTGCCAGCAGTCTGGGGACTGGGGGGAAAGACACCCAGTAC.

For this clone: Gene names follow the mouse nomenclature. The CDR3 goes on 1 residue after the read ends, and that part is filled in from the germline J gene. This chain connects TRBV26 to TRBJ1-2, with D uncertain. The V gene lost 4 bases and the J gene lost 0 bases, with 6 bases spanning the gap. The V gene's germline CDR1 is KGHPV and CDR2 FQNQEV (reference sequence). This CDR3 is built from 13 residues. The CDR3 is CASSPQSNSDYTF. Partial CDR3 DNA: TGTGCCAGCAGTCCCCAGTCAAACTCCGACTACACC.

About this clone itself: Gene names follow the mouse nomenclature. The read stops 1 residue short of the end of the CDR3; the missing end is completed from the germline J gene. The chain is built from TRBV5 and TRBJ2-1; 12 bases fit TRBD2. The CDR3 totals 16 residues. Germline trimming cut 0 bases from V and 6 bases from J; bases unmatched to any gene: 3. The V gene's germline CDR1 is LGHNA and CDR2 YNLKQL (reference sequence). CDR3 DNA, as far as it was read: TGTGCCAGCAGCCAAGATGGGACTGGGGGGTCTGCTGAGCAGTTC. Amino acid sequence: CASSQDGTGGSAEQF. The entire CDR3 protein reads CASSQDGTGGSAEQFF.

This clone has only a few counts. The gene names here belong to mouse. The observed sequence ends 1 residue before the CDR3 terminus, with the missing tail filled in from the germline J gene. The chain joins TRBV26 to TRBJ1-6; TRBD1 might be the D (5 bases). TRBJ1-6 is given ORF status, its function remaining uncertain. Germline V gene sequence: CDR1 KGHPV, CDR2 FQNQEV (reference sequence). V shed 3 bases and J shed 4 bases, with 7 bases lying between them. CDR3 length equals 14 residues. The CDR3 DNA, read in part, is TGTGCCAGCAGTCTCGACAGATATAATTCGCCCCTCTAC. Translation gives CASSLDRYNSPLY. The CDR3 in full is CASSLDRYNSPLYF.

This clone occurred a few times. The listed genes are named as in mouse. With the read ending 1 residue before the CDR3 end, the germline J gene is used to fill in that end. The genes are TRBV5 and TRBJ2-5; 11 bases line up with TRBD1. V dropped 1 base and J dropped 7; count of bases not matched to a gene: 4. The CDR3 loop spans 15 amino acids. Germline CDR1 LGHNA, CDR2 YNLKQL (reference sequence). The CDR3 bases that were read are TGTGCCAGCAGCCAAGGGACAGGGGGCGCGAACACCCAGTAC. This translates into CASSQGTGGANTQY. In full, the CDR3 is CASSQGTGGANTQYF.

Regarding this clone: All gene names here are mouse names. The read finishes 1 residue shy of the CDR3 end, and the germline J gene is used to complete it. The V and J genes are TRBV23 and TRBJ2-1; the table's D call TRBD1 went unverified against the DNA. The CDR3 length is 14 residues. The germline V gene has CDR1 KGHTA and CDR2 FQNQQP. CDR3 DNA, as far as it was read: TGCTCCAGCAGTCAAAACAAAAACTATGCTGAGCAGTTC. This gives the protein CSSSQNKNYAEQF. The full CDR3 protein is CSSSQNKNYAEQFF. Full variable domain (outside the CDR3, taken from reference TRBV23 and TRBJ2-1): DAAVTQKPRYLIKMKGQEAEMKCIPEKGHTAVFWYQQKQSKELKFLIYFQNQQPLDQIDMVKERFSAVCPSSSLCSLGIRTCEAEDSALYLCSSSQNKNYAEQFFGPGTRLTVL.

This clone was counted between two and nine times. Gene names are mouse gene names. The read ends 1 residue before the CDR3 terminus; that terminus is restored from the germline J gene. Other DNA sequences of this sample code for an identical CDR3. The J gene is TRBJ1-2, the V gene TRBV26; D not certain. Trimming left V 2 bases short and J 0 bases short, with 4 bases between. The CDR3 spans 13 residues. From germline, CDR1 is KGHPV and CDR2 FQNQEV (reference sequence). The CDR3 loop is CASSLGPNSDYTF. The CDR3 bases that were read are TGTGCCAGCAGTCTGGGCCCAAACTCCGACTACACC.

By sample fraction, this clone is medium-sized. The gene names here belong to mouse. The CDR3 end lies 1 residue beyond the end of the read and is filled in from the germline J gene. This chain links TRBV26 with TRBJ1-1; no definite D call. The CDR3 is made up of 12 amino acids. V lost 1 base and J lost 6, with 6 bases in between. Germline V CDR1 and CDR2: KGHPV, FQNQEV (reference sequence). Partial CDR3 DNA: TGTGCCAGCAGTCTGTTTGGATCAGAAGTCTTC. It yields the protein CASSLFGSEVF. The whole CDR3 protein is CASSLFGSEVFF.

Relative to its sample, this clone is medium-sized (0.01 to 0.1%). Gene names refer to mouse genes. The read halts 1 residue ahead of the CDR3 end, with the missing end drawn from the germline J gene. V usage is TRBV3 and J usage is TRBJ2-1; D remains ambiguous. V lost 1 base and J lost 4, with 5 bases in between. The CDR3 runs 13 residues. CDR1 and CDR2 (germline): SNHLY, FYNGKV (reference sequence). The CDR3 DNA, read in part, is TGTGCCAGCAGCTTAGGGGCATATGCTGAGCAGTTC. Residues: CASSLGAYAEQF. The whole CDR3 is CASSLGAYAEQFF.